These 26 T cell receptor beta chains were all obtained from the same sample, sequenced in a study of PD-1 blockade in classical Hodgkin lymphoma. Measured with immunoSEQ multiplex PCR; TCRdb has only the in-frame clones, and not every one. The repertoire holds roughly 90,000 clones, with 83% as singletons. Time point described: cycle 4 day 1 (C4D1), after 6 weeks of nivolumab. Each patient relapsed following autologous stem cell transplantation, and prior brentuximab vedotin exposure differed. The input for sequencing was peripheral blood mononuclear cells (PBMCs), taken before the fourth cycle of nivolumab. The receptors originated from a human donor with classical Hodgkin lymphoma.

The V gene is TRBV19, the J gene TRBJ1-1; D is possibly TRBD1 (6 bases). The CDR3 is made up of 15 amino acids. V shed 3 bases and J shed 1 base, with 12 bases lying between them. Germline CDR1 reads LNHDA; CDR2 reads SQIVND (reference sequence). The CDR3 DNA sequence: TGTGCCAGTAGTATGGACAGCAAAGGGAACACTGAAGCTTTCTTT. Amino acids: CASSMDSKGNTEAFF.

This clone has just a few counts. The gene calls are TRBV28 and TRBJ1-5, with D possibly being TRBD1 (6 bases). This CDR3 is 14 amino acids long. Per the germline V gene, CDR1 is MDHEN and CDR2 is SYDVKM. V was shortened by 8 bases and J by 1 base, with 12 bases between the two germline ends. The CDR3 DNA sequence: TGTGCCAGCGGAGGGGGAGGCAGCAATCAGCCCCAGCATTTT. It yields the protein CASGGGGSNQPQHF.

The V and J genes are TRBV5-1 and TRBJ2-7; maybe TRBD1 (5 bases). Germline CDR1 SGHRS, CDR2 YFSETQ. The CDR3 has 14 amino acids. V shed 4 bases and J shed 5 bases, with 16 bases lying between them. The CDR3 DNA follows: TGCGCCAGCAGCCCCGGACACGAAAGTCACGAGCAGTACTTC. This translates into CASSPGHESHEQYF.

The CDR3 nucleotides are TGTGCCAGCAGTGACTACCCAGGTATTGGGGCCAGCACAGATACGCAGTATTTT. Its protein is CASSDYPGIGASTDTQYF. The chain employs TRBV6-4 and TRBJ2-3; a weak D match, TRBD1 (5 bases). This CDR3 has 18 residues. Germline V gives CDR1 MRHNA, CDR2 SNTAGT. Trimming took off 1 base at V and 0 bases at J, with 17 bases between the two ends.

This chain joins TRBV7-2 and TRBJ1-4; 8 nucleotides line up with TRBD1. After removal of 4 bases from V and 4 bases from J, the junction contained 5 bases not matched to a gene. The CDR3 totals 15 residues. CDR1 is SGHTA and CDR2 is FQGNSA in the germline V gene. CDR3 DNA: TGTGCCAGCAGCTCTTTGACAGGGGATAATGAAAAACTGTTTTTT. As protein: CASSSLTGDNEKLFF.

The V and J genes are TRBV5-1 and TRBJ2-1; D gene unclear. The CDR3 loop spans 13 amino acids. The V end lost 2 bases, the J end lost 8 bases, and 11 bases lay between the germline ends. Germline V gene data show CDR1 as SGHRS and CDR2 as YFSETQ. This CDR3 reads CASSLPRKDEQFF. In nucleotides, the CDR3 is TGCGCCAGCAGCTTACCCCGAAAGGATGAGCAGTTCTTC. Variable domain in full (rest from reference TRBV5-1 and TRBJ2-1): KAGVTQTPRYLIKTRGQQVTLSCSPISGHRSVSWYQQTPGQGLQFLFEYFSETQRNKGNFPGRFSGRQFSNSRSEMNVSTLELGDSALYLCASSLPRKDEQFFGPGTRLTVL.

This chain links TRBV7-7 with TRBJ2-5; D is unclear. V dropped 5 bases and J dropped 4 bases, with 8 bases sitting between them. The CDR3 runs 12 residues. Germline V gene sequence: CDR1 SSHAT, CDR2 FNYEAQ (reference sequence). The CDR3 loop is CASSARRETQYF. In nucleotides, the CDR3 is TGTGCCAGCAGCGCCCGTCGAGAGACCCAGTACTTC.

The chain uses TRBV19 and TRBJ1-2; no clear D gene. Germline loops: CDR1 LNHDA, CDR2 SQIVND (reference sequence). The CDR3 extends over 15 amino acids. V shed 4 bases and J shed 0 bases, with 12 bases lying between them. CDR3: CASSTFTEANYGYTF. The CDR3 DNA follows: TGTGCCAGTAGTACTTTCACAGAAGCTAACTATGGCTACACCTTC.

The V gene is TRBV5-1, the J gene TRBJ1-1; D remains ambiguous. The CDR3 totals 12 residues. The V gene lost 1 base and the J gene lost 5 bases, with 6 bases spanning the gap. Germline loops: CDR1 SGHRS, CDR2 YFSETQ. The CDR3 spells CASSLYETEAFF. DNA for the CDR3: TGCGCCAGCAGCTTGTACGAAACTGAAGCTTTCTTT. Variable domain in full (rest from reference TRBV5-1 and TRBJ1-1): KAGVTQTPRYLIKTRGQQVTLSCSPISGHRSVSWYQQTPGQGLQFLFEYFSETQRNKGNFPGRFSGRQFSNSRSEMNVSTLELGDSALYLCASSLYETEAFFGQGTRLTVV.

Written as DNA, the CDR3 is TGTGCCAGCAGCGAAAACCCTAGCATGGAGACCCAGTACTTC. It codes for CASSENPSMETQYF. The J gene is TRBJ2-5, the V gene TRBV7-7; possible D gene TRBD2, 5 bases. The ends were cut back, 5 bases at V and 5 bases at J, with 15 bases in the middle. Germline CDR1 and CDR2: SSHAT and FNYEAQ (reference sequence). This CDR3 spans 14 amino acids.

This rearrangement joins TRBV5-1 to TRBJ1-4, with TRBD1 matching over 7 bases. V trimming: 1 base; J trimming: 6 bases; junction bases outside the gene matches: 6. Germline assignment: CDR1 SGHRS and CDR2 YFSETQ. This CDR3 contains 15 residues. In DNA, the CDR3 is TGCGCCAGCAGCTTGAGGTCAGGGGGAGATGAAAAACTGTTTTTT. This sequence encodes CASSLRSGGDEKLFF.

CDR3 coding DNA: TGTGCCAGTACCCTGGGACTAGCGGGACGTGAGCAGTTCTTC. Translated, it gives CASTLGLAGREQFF. This chain links TRBV19 with TRBJ2-1; 13 bases line up with TRBD2. Germline assignment: CDR1 LNHDA and CDR2 SQIVND (reference sequence). V shed 7 bases and J 9 bases; nucleotides not matched to a gene: 6. This CDR3 spans 14 amino acids.

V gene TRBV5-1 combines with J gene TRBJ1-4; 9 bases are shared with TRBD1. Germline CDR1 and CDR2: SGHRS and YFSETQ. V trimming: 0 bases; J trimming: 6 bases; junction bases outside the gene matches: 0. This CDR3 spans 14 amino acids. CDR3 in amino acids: CASSLDRGHEKLFF. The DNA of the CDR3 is TGCGCCAGCAGCTTGGACAGGGGGCATGAAAAACTGTTTTTT.

This chain's CDR3 is CASSYSFGGYEQYF. DNA for the CDR3: TGTGCCAGCAGTTACTCCTTCGGCGGGTACGAGCAGTACTTC. This chain joins TRBV6-6 and TRBJ2-7; TRBD2 is a possible D gene (5 bases). There are 14 residues in the CDR3. V was trimmed by 0 bases and J by 4 bases, leaving 10 bases between them. Germline V gene data show CDR1 as MNHNY and CDR2 as SVGAGI (reference sequence).

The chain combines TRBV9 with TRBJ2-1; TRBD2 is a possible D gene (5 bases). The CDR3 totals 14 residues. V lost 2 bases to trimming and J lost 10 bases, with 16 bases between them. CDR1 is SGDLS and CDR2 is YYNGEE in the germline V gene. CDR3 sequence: CASSVGGPPYEQFF. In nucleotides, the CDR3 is TGTGCCAGCAGCGTGGGCGGGCCCCCGTACGAGCAGTTCTTC.

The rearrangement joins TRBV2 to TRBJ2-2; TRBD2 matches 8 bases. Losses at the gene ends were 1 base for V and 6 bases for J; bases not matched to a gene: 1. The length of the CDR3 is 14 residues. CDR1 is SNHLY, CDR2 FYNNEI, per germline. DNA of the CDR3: TGTGCCAGCAGTGAAGGAGCGGGAGCCGGGGAGCTGTTTTTT. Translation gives CASSEGAGAGELFF.

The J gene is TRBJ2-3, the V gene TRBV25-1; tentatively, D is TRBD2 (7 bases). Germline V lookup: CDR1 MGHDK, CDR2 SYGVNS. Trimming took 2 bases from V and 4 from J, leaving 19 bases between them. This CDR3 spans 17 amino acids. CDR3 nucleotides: TGTGCCAGCAGTGAACCGAGGGGGGGGCTAAGGGCAGATACGCAGTATTTT. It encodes CASSEPRGGLRADTQYF.

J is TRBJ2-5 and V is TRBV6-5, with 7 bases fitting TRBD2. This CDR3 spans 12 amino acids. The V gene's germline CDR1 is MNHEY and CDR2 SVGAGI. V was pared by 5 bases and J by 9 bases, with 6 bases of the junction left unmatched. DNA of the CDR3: TGTGCCAGCAGTACCGCCGCGGGAGCCCAGTACTTC. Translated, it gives CASSTAAGAQYF.

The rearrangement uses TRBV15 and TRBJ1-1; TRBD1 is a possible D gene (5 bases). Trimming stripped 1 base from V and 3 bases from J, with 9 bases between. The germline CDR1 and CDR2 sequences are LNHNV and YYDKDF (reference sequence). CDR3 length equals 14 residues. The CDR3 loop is CATSRGGTDTEAFF. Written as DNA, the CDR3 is TGTGCCACCAGCAGAGGGGGCACGGACACTGAAGCTTTCTTT.

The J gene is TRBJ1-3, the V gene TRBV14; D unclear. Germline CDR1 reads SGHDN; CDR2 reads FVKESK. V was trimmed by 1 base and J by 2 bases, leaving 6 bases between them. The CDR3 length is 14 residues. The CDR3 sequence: CASSQASAGNTIYF. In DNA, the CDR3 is TGTGCCAGCAGCCAAGCTTCAGCTGGAAACACCATATATTTT.

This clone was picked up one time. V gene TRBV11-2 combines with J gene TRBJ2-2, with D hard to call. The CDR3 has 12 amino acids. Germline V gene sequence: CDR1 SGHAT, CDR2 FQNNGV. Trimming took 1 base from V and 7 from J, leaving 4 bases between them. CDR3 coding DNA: TGTGCCAGCAGCTTAGCTGGCGGGGAGCTGTTTTTT. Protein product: CASSLAGGELFF.

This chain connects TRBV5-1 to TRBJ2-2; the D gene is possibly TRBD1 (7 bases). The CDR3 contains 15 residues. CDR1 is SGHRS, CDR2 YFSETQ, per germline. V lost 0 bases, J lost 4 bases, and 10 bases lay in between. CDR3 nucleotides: TGCGCCAGCAGCTTGGAGGAGGGGGCCACCGGGGAGCTGTTTTTT. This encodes CASSLEEGATGELFF.

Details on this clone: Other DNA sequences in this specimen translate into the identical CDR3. In DNA form, the CDR3 reads TGTGCCAGCAGCCAGGGGGCTATCCGCACAGATACGCAGTATTTT. Protein sequence: CASSQGAIRTDTQYF. The chain has TRBV7-2 and TRBJ2-3, with TRBD1 identical over 8 bases. V was clipped by 5 bases and J by 1 base; unmatched bases: 5. The germline CDR1 and CDR2 sequences are SGHTA and FQGNSA. The CDR3 length is 15 residues.

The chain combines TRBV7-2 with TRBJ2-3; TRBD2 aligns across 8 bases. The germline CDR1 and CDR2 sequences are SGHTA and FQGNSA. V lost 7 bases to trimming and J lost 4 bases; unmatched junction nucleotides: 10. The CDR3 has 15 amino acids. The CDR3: CASTPRSGSPDTQYF. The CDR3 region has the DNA TGTGCCAGCACCCCTAGGAGCGGGAGCCCAGATACGCAGTATTTT.

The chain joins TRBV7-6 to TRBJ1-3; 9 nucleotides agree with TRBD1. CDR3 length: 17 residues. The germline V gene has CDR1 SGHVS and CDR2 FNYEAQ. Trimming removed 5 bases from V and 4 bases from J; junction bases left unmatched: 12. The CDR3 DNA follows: TGTGCCAGCAGCGTGAATCTGGGACAGGGATCCGGAAACACCATATATTTT. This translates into CASSVNLGQGSGNTIYF.

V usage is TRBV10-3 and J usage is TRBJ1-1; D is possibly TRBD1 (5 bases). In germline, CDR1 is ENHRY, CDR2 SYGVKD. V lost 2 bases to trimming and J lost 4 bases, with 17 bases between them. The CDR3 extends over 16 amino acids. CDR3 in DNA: TGTGCCATCAGTGAGGTACCGGGGCCCGTCGTCACTGAAGCTTTCTTT. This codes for CAISEVPGPVVTEAFF.